This T cell receptor (beta chain) was observed in a study of regulatory T cells in long-lasting Graves disease. Whole-study findings and limits: TCR diversity was lower in persistent than newly diagnosed Graves' disease.

Documented time point: newly diagnosed GD, antithyroid drugs for less than 3 months. Generation of the TCR library employed RNA extracted from PBMCs. Details on this clonotype: Antigen unknown.

Combining iRepertoire HTBI primers with Arm-PCR of CDR3 regions, the authors built TCR beta libraries. MiXCR, applied by TCRdb to the multiplex PCR reads, yields one record per CDR3 protein. The sample consists of hundreds of thousands of distinct CDR3 sequences, 15% to 20% of them appearing once. Germline CDR1 and CDR2: SEHNR and FQNEAQ (reference sequence). V lost 6 bases and J lost 1; bases outside the gene matches: 4. CDR3 length equals 14 residues. The data also belong to a second study, concerning T cells in Graves' hyperthyroidism and ophthalmopathy. That study adds: An initial round of RT-PCR targeting the TCR CDR3 relied on the HTBI primer set.

The sample was peripheral blood mononuclear cells (PBMCs), taken at new diagnosis, from a patient treated with antithyroid drugs. This receptor was identified in a woman under 40 with Graves disease. V is TRBV7-9 and J is TRBJ1-1; 8 positions match TRBD1. In DNA form, the CDR3 reads TGTGCCAGCAGGTCCGGGACAGGGAACACTGAAGCTTTCTTT. Protein product: CASRSGTGNTEAFF.